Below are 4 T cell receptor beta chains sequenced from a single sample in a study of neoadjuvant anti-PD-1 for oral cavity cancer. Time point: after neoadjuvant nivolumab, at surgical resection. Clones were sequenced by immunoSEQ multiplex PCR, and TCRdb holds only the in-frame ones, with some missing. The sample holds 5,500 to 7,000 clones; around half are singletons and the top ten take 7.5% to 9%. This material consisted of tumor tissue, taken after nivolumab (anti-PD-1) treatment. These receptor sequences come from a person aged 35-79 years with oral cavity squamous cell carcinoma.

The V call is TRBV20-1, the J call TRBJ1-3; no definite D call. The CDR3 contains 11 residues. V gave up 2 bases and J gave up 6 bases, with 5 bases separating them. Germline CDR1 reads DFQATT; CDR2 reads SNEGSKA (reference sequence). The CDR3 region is CSARTLNTIYF. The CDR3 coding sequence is TGCAGTGCTAGAACACTAAACACCATATATTTT.

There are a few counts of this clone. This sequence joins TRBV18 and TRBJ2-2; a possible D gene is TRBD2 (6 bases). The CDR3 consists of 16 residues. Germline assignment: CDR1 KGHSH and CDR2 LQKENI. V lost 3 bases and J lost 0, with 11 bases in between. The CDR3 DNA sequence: TGTGCCAGCTCACCTTTGGGACTCGCGAACACCGGGGAGCTGTTTTTT. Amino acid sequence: CASSPLGLANTGELFF. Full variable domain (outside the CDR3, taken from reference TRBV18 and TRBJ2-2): NAGVMQNPRHLVRRRGQEARLRCSPMKGHSHVYWYRQLPEEGLKFMVYLQKENIIDESGMPKERFSAEFPKEGPSILRIQQVVRGDSAAYFCASSPLGLANTGELFFGEGSRLTVL.

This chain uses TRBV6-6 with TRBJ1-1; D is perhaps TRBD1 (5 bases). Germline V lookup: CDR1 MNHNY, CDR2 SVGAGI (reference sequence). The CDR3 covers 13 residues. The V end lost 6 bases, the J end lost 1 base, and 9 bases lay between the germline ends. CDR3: CASSLDKNTEAFF. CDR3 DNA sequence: TGTGCCAGCAGCCTGGACAAGAACACTGAAGCTTTCTTT.

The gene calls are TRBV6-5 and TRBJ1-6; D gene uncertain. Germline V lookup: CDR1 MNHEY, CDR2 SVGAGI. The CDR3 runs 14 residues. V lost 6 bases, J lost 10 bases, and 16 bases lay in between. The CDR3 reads CASRPDGMGSPLHF. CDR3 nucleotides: TGTGCCAGCAGACCTGACGGCATGGGATCACCCCTCCACTTT.